The 12 T cell receptor beta chains reported below all come from one sample, sequenced in a study of neurological immune-mediated disorders. TCRdb ran MiXCR on the 5' RACE reads and lists one entry per CDR3 protein. The table lists more than 45,000 distinct CDR3 sequences, roughly 3.5% of them singletons. The sequenced sample consisted of PBMCs. The receptor source for this set is a woman aged 25-40 years with multiple sclerosis.

In its sample, this clonotype was seen a few times. CDR3 nucleotide sequence: TGCGCCAGCAGCTCAGACCGGAGTAGCGAGCAGTACTTC. Translating it yields CASSSDRSSEQYF. This sequence joins TRBV5-1 and TRBJ2-7; no reliable D call. The CDR3 has 13 residues. CDR1 and CDR2 from the germline V gene are SGHRS and YFSETQ. Between the trimmed V and J ends, which lost 3 bases and 6 bases, there was a span of 13 bases.

The table lists this clonotype with a few counts. Relative to the germline gene, one junction end is altered; a read error may explain this. The chain's CDR3 is CASRPDGVGGQPQNF. The CDR3 DNA is TGCGCCAGCAGACCGGACGGGGTAGGGGGTCAGCCCCAGAATTTT. The chain uses TRBV5-1 and TRBJ1-5; tentatively, D is TRBD1 (6 bases). Germline V gives CDR1 SGHRS, CDR2 YFSETQ. This CDR3 comprises 15 residues.

This clonotype was counted at least ten times. This rearrangement joins TRBV4-3 to TRBJ1-6; perhaps TRBD1 as D (6 bases). Trimming cost V 3 bases and J 7 bases, with 13 bases left between them. This CDR3 is 15 amino acids long. Germline V gene lookup returns CDR1 LGHNA and CDR2 YSLEER. The chain's CDR3 is CASSQLWGQNSPLHF. The CDR3 DNA reads as TGCGCCAGCAGCCAGCTGTGGGGACAAAATTCACCCCTCCACTTT.

The genes are TRBV20-1 and TRBJ2-5; D is ambiguous. The CDR3 extends over 12 amino acids. Trimming removed 4 bases from V and 5 bases from J, with 11 bases in between. Looked up from germline, CDR1 is DFQATT and CDR2 is SNEGSKA (reference sequence). The chain's CDR3 is CSAKHESETQYF. CDR3 sequence (DNA): TGCAGTGCTAAGCATGAATCGGAGACCCAGTACTTC.

This clonotype was detected ten times or more. The chain joins TRBV7-9 to TRBJ2-1, with D unresolved. The germline V and J ends were trimmed by 4 bases and 0 bases, with 7 bases remaining between them. The CDR3 totals 14 residues. Germline V lookup: CDR1 SEHNR, CDR2 FQNEAQ (reference sequence). This chain's CDR3 is CASSWESSYNEQFF. CDR3 coding DNA: TGTGCCAGCAGCTGGGAAAGCTCCTACAATGAGCAGTTCTTC.

This clonotype was found many times. The V call is TRBV7-6, the J call TRBJ1-6, with D maybe TRBD1 (5 bases). CDR1 SGHVS and CDR2 FNYEAQ come from the germline V gene. V was trimmed by 3 bases and J by 7 bases, leaving 10 bases between them. This CDR3 region has 14 residues. In DNA form, the CDR3 reads TGTGCCAGCAGCTTGACAGCTCCAAATTCACCCCTCCACTTT. It specifies CASSLTAPNSPLHF. The complete variable domain, with remaining parts taken from reference TRBV7-6 and TRBJ1-6, reads GAGVSQSPRYKVTKRGQDVALRCDPISGHVSLYWYRQALGQGPEFLTYFNYEAQQDKSGLPNDRFSAERPEGSISTLTIQRTEQRDSAMYRCASSLTAPNSPLHFGNGTRLTVT.

This clonotype was counted at least ten times. This sequence joins TRBV7-8 and TRBJ2-3; weak D call: TRBD2 (5 bases). The CDR3 has 12 amino acids. Trimming pared 2 bases from V and 11 bases from J, leaving 11 bases between. Germline CDR1 and CDR2: SGHVS and FQNEAQ. Here the CDR3 reads CASSLTWEMQYF. CDR3 DNA sequence: TGTGCCAGCAGCTTAACTTGGGAGATGCAGTATTTT.

This clonotype showed up many times. The V gene is TRBV5-1, the J gene TRBJ2-6; the D is unclear. Between the trimmed V and J ends, which lost 4 bases and 3 bases, there was a span of 8 bases. Per germline, CDR1 SGHRS and CDR2 YFSETQ. This CDR3 spans 14 amino acids. Written as DNA, the CDR3 is TGCGCCAGCAGCGATCAAAGTGGGGCCAACGTCCTGACTTTC. This codes for CASSDQSGANVLTF.

The table lists this clonotype with many counts. The chain couples TRBV12-3 or TRBV12-4 to TRBJ1-1; 8 nucleotides align to TRBD1. Unmatched junction bases numbered 5, after V lost 6 bases and J lost 2 bases. The CDR3 consists of 14 residues. CDR3 region: CASSNRGFNTEAFF. Written as DNA, the CDR3 is TGTGCCAGCAGCAACAGGGGGTTTAACACTGAAGCTTTCTTT.

This clonotype was seen ten or more times. The chain links TRBV27 to TRBJ2-3; D not certain. With 5 bases removed from V and 2 bases from J, the gap between germline ends came to 11 bases. The CDR3 runs to 14 residues. Germline V gene data show CDR1 as MNHEY and CDR2 as SMNVEV (reference sequence). Here the CDR3 DNA reads TGTGCCAGCAGTGGCCGGTGGGACACAGATACGCAGTATTTT. This gives the protein CASSGRWDTDTQYF.

This clonotype has ten or more counts. The rearrangement links TRBV5-5 to TRBJ2-3; D is possibly TRBD2 (6 bases). This CDR3 is built from 13 residues. Germline assignment: CDR1 SGHKS and CDR2 YYEKEE (reference sequence). Trimming stripped 0 bases from V and 5 bases from J, with 7 bases between. The CDR3 region has the DNA TGTGCCAGCAGCTTGGCCGGGGGAGATACGCAGTATTTT. Translating it yields CASSLAGGDTQYF. The variable domain in full, completed from reference TRBV5-5 and TRBJ2-3, reads DAGVTQSPTHLIKTRGQQVTLRCSPISGHKSVSWYQQVLGQGPQFIFQYYEKEERGRGNFPDRFSARQFPNYSSELNVNALLLGDSALYLCASSLAGGDTQYFGPGTRLTVL.

This clonotype turned up a few times. The chain is built from TRBV27 and TRBJ1-5, with 7 bases matching TRBD1. Germline loops: CDR1 MNHEY, CDR2 SMNVEV (reference sequence). The length of the CDR3 is 15 residues. The V segment lost 3 bases and the J segment 4 bases; nucleotides outside the gene matches: 6. This CDR3 is CASSFRDRKNQPQHF. The CDR3 nucleotides are TGTGCCAGCAGTTTTAGGGACAGAAAAAATCAGCCCCAGCATTTT.